This is a list of T cell receptor beta chains from one sample in a study of monozygotic twins with inflammatory bowel disease. TCRdb re-called the 5' RACE reads and gives one entry per CDR3 protein, without DNA. This table holds some 90,000 distinct CDR3 sequences. The sequenced sample was blood. The receptors were sampled from a human donor with ulcerative colitis or Crohn's disease, or a healthy co-twin of an affected twin (not recorded which). Both conserved end residues are part of each CDR3.

J | length | V | CDR3
TRBJ1-5 | 13 | TRBV5-1 | CASSLAGYQPQHF
TRBJ2-1 | 14 | TRBV7-2 | CASSLEAYYNEQFF
TRBJ2-7 | 15 | TRBV4-1 | CASSPTRDRLYEQYF
TRBJ1-1 | 14 | TRBV4-1 | CASSQGWKNTEAFF
TRBJ1-4 | 15 | TRBV2 | CASREMTDTNEKLFF
TRBJ2-5 | 17 | TRBV20-1 | CSAAYGATGWYQETQYF
TRBJ2-1 | 15 | TRBV12-3/TRBV12-4 | CASSPRTSGYNEQFF
TRBJ1-5 | 13 | TRBV12-3/TRBV12-4 | CASDQGSNQPQHF
TRBJ2-7 | 16 | TRBV4-1 | CASSQRGGSDRWAQYF
TRBJ2-1 | 15 | TRBV5-1 | CASSLDYGSYNEQFF
TRBJ2-5 | 17 | TRBV25-1 | CASSESLPGQGIETQYF
TRBJ2-5 | 13 | TRBV5-1 | CASSWGIQETQYF